This T cell receptor (beta chain) is from a study of blood T cell repertoires in COVID-19. TCRdb's table, derived via immunoSEQ multiplex PCR, lists solely in-frame clones and lacks some. In the table there are about 200,000 clones, about nine tenths of which are singletons. This clone has a handful of counts. The V gene lost 0 bases and the J gene lost 6 bases, with 7 bases spanning the gap. Germline V gene sequence: CDR1 SGHRS, CDR2 YFSETQ. This CDR3 region has 12 residues. The origin of this receptor is a man aged 55 to 70 who had recovered from COVID-19. Material: peripheral blood. This rearrangement joins TRBV5-1 to TRBJ2-7, with D uncertain. CDR3 coding DNA: TGCGCCAGCAGCTTGGCGGGTAGCGAGCAGTACTTC. Its protein product is CASSLAGSEQYF.